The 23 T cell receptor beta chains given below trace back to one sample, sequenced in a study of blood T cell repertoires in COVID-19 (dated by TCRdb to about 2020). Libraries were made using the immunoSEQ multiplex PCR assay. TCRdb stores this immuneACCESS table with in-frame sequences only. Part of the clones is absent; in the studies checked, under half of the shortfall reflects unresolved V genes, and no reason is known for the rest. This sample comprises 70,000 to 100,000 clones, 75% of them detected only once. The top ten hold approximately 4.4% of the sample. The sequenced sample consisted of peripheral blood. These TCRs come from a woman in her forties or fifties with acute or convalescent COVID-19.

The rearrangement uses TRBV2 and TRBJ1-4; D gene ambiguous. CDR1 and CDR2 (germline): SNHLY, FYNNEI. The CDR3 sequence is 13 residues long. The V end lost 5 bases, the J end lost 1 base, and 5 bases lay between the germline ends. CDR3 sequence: CASSFQTNEKLFF. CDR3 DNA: TGTGCCAGCAGTTTCCAAACTAATGAAAAACTGTTTTTT.

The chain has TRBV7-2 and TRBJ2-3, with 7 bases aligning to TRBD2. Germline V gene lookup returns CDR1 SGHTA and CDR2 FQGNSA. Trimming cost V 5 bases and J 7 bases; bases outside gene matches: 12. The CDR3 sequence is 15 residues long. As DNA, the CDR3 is TGTGCCAGCAGCCCGCTCTGGGGGGGGGAGTATACGCAGTATTTT. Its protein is CASSPLWGGEYTQYF.

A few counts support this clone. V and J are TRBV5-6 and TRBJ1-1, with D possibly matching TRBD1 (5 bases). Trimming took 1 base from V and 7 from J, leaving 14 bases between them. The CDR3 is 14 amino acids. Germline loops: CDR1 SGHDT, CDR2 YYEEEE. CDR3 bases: TGTGCCAGCAGCTTGCCAGGGCGACACAGTGAAGCTTTCTTT. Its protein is CASSLPGRHSEAFF.

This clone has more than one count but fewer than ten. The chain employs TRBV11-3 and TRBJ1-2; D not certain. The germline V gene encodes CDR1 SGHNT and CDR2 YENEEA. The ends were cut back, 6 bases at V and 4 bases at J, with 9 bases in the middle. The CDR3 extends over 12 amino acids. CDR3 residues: CASSSGGYGYTF. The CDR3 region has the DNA TGTGCCAGCAGTTCAGGTGGCTATGGCTACACCTTC. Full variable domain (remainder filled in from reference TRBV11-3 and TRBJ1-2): EAGVVQSPRYKIIEKKQPVAFWCNPISGHNTLYWYLQNLGQGPELLIRYENEEAVDDSQLPKDRFSAERLKGVDSTLKIQPAELGDSAVYLCASSSGGYGYTFGSGTRLTVV.

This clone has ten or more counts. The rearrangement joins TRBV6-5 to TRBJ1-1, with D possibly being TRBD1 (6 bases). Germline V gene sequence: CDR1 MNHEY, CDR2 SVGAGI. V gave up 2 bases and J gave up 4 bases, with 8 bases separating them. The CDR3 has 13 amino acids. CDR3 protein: CASSYGGATEAFF. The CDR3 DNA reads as TGTGCCAGCAGTTACGGGGGCGCCACTGAAGCTTTCTTT.

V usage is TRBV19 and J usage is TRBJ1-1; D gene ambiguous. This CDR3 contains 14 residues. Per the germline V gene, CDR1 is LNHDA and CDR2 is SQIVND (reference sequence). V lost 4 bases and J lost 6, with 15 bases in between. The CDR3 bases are TGTGCCAGTAGTACGGGAGGATTTTACGCTGAAGCTTTCTTT. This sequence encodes CASSTGGFYAEAFF.

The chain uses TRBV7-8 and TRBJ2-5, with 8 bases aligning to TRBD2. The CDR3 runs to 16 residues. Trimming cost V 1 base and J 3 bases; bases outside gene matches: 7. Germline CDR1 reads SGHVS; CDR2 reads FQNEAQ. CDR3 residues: CASSLGPAGVKETQYF. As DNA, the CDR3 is TGTGCCAGCAGCTTAGGTCCAGCGGGAGTAAAAGAGACCCAGTACTTC.

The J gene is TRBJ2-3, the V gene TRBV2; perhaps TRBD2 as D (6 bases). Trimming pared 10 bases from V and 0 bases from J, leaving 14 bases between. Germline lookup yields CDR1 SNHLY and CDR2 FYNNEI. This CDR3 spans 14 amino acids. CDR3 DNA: TGTGCCACCTGGGGGGACTCTAGCACAGATACGCAGTATTTT. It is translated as CATWGDSSTDTQYF. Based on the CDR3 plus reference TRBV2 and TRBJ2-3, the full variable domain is EPEVTQTPSHQVTQMGQEVILRCVPISNHLYFYWYRQILGQKVEFLVSFYNNEISEKSEIFDDQFSVERPDGSNFTLKIRSTKLEDSAMYFCATWGDSSTDTQYFGPGTRLTVL.

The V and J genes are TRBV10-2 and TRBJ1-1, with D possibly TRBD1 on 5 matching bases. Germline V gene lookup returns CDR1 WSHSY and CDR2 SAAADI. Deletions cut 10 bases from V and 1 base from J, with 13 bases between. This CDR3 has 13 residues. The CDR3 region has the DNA TGCGCCACCGCAACGACAGAGAACACTGAAGCTTTCTTT. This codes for CATATTENTEAFF.

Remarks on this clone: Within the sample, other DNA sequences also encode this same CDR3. CDR3 in amino acids: CASRGQGGEKLFF. The CDR3 DNA reads TGTGCCAGCAGGGGTCAGGGGGGTGAAAAACTGTTTTTT. V gene TRBV2 combines with J gene TRBJ1-4; 7 bases fit TRBD1. This CDR3 is built from 13 residues. Unmatched junction bases numbered 5, after V lost 6 bases and J lost 7 bases. Germline V lookup: CDR1 SNHLY, CDR2 FYNNEI.

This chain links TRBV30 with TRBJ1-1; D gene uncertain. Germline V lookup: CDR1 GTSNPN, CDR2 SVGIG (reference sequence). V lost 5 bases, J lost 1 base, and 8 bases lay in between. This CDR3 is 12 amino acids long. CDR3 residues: CAWGPENTEAFF. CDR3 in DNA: TGTGCCTGGGGTCCAGAGAACACTGAAGCTTTCTTT.

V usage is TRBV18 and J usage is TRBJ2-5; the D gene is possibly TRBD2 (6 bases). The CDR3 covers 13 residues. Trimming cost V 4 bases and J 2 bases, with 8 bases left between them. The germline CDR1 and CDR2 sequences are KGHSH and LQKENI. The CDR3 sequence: CASSRGTQETQYF. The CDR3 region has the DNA TGTGCCAGCTCACGGGGGACTCAAGAGACCCAGTACTTC.

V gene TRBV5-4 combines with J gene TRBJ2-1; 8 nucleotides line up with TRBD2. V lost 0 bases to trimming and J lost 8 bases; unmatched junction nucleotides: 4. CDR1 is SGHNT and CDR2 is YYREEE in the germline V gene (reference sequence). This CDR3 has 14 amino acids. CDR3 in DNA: TGTGCCAGCAGCTTGGGCGGGGGGAACCATGAGCAGTTCTTC. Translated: CASSLGGGNHEQFF.

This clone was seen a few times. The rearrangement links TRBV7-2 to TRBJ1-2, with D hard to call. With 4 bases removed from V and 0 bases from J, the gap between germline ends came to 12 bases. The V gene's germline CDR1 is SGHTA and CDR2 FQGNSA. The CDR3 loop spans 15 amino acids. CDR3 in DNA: TGTGCCAGCAGCTCCCGGCAGGAGGCTAACTATGGCTACACCTTC. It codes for CASSSRQEANYGYTF.

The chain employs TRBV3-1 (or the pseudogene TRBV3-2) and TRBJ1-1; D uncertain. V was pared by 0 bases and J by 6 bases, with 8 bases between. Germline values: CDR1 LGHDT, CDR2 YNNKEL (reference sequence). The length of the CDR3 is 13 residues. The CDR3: CASSQEGRAEAFF. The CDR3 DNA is TGTGCCAGCAGCCAAGAAGGGAGGGCTGAAGCTTTCTTT.

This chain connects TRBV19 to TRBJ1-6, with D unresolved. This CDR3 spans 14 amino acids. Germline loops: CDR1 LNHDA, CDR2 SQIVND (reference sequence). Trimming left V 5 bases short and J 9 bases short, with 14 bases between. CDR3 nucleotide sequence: TGTGCCAGTAGTTTCCAGGAATTGAGTTCACCCCTCCACTTT. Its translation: CASSFQELSSPLHF.

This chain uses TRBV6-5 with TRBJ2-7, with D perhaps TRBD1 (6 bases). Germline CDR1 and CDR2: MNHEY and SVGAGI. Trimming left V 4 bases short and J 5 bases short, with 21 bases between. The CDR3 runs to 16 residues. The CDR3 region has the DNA TGTGCCAGCAGTTTAGTCAGGGGTCACCCCTCTGACGAGCAGTACTTC. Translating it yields CASSLVRGHPSDEQYF.

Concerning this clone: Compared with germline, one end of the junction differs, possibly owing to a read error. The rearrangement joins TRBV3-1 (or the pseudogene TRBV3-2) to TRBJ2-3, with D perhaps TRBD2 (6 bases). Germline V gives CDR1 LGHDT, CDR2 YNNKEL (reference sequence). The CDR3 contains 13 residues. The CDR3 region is CASSQDWSGWIVF. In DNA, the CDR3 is TGTGCCAGCAGCCAAGATTGGAGCGGGTGGATAGTTTTT.

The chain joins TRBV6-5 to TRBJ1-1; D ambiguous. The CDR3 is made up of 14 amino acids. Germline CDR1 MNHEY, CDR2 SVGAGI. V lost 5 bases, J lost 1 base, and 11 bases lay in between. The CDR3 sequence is CASSPRAQNTEAFF. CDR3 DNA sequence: TGTGCCAGCAGTCCGAGGGCGCAGAACACTGAAGCTTTCTTT.

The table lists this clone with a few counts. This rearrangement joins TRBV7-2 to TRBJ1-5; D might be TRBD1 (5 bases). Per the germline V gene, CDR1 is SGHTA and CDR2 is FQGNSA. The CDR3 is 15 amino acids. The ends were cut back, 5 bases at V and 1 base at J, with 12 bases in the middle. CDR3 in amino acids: CASSAAGDSNQPQHF. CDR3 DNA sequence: TGTGCCAGCAGCGCTGCGGGGGACAGCAATCAGCCCCAGCATTTT. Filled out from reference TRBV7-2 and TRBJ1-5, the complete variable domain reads GAGVSQSPSNKVTEKGKDVELRCDPISGHTALYWYRQSLGQGLEFLIYFQGNSAPDKSGLPSDRFSAERTGGSVSTLTIQRTQQEDSAVYLCASSAAGDSNQPQHFGDGTRLSIL.

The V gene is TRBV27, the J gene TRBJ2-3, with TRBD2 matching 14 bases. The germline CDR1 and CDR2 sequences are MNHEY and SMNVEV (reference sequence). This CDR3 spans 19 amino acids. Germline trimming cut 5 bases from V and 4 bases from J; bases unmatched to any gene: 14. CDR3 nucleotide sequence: TGTGCCAGCAGTCCGAAAGCCCCCGGACTAGCGGGGGGTTCAGATACGCAGTATTTT. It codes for CASSPKAPGLAGGSDTQYF.

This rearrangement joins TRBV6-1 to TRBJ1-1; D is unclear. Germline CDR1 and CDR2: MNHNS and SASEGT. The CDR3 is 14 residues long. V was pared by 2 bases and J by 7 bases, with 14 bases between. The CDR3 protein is CASSELTEVVEAFF. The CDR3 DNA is TGTGCCAGCAGTGAATTGACGGAGGTGGTTGAAGCTTTCTTT.

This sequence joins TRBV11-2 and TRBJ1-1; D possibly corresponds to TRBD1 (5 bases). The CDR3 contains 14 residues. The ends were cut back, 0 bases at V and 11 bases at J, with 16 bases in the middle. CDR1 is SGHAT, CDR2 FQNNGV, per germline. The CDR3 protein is CASSLDPSGRNAFF. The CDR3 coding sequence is TGTGCCAGCAGCTTAGATCCTTCAGGGCGGAATGCTTTCTTT.